This T cell receptor beta chain was sequenced for a study of cytomegalovirus exposure and HLA in healthy donors. General study results and limits: The CMV antigen specificity of a few CMV-associated chains was confirmed through in vitro analysis. Presence/absence analyses treated sequencing depth as roughly uniform across donors. CMV serostatus was the only immune exposure information that was available. Published work reported that the classifier diagnosed cytomegalovirus status with high specificity and sensitivity.

The PCR was carried out with 60 Vbeta primers and 13 Jbeta primers. Only in-frame clones appear in the TCRdb table, and some are missing; sequencing was by immunoSEQ multiplex PCR. The sample lists under 130,000 clones, around 79% occurring once. The germline V gene encodes CDR1 KGHSH and CDR2 LQKENI. V was shortened by 2 bases and J by 6 bases, with 11 bases between the two germline ends. The CDR3 is 14 amino acids. About this clone: What it recognizes is unknown.

This chain joins TRBV18 and TRBJ2-1; a weak D match, TRBD1 (5 bases). Sequencing used PBMCs. The sequence came from a man aged 45-65 years in good health and CMV-seropositive. The CDR3 spells CASSPGAWGNEQFF. DNA for the CDR3: TGTGCCAGCTCACCAGGGGCCTGGGGCAATGAGCAGTTCTTC.